These 29 T cell receptor beta chains share one sample of origin, sequenced in a study of human T cells and chemical hapten exposure. Via MiXCR, TCRdb re-called the RACE reads, giving one row per CDR3 protein. The sample shows 85,000 or so distinct CDR3 sequences, around 11% of them seen only once. Time point specified: patch test 1, 2 weeks after DPC sensitization. Regarding treatment: therapeutic diphenylcyclopropenone sensitization with weekly scalp DPC. The sequences come from whole blood, collected in connection with sensitization to the hapten diphenylcyclopropenone (DPC). The receptors were gathered from a woman between 45 and 65 years old with alopecia areata. Some clones in this sample may be carry-over from other donors' samples.

The sample holds many counts of this clonotype. The chain's CDR3 is CASSLLGQGASNEQFF. CDR3 in DNA: TGTGCCAGCAGCTTACTTGGACAGGGGGCAAGTAATGAGCAGTTCTTC. V usage is TRBV11-2 and J usage is TRBJ2-1; 11 bases align to TRBD1. Germline V gene lookup returns CDR1 SGHAT and CDR2 FQNNGV. CDR3 length: 16 amino acids. V shed 2 bases and J 7 bases; nucleotides not matched to a gene: 7.

Many counts were recorded for this clonotype. The V call is TRBV11-2, the J call TRBJ1-2; D remains unclear. The V gene lost 3 bases and the J gene lost 0 bases, with 14 bases spanning the gap. Germline V CDR1 and CDR2: SGHAT, FQNNGV. The CDR3 length is 16 residues. The CDR3 region has the DNA TGTGCCAGCAGCTTGAATTTTGGCAGTTCTAACTATGGCTACACCTTC. Translation: CASSLNFGSSNYGYTF.

This clonotype was counted at least ten times. The chain combines TRBV7-9 with TRBJ1-1; the D is unclear. The germline CDR1 and CDR2 sequences are SEHNR and FQNEAQ (reference sequence). Trimming cost V 2 bases and J 4 bases, with 8 bases left between them. CDR3 length equals 13 residues. CDR3 protein: CASSLSGITEAFF. The CDR3 coding sequence is TGTGCCAGCAGCTTAAGCGGGATCACTGAAGCTTTCTTT.

The V gene is TRBV29-1, the J gene TRBJ1-6; TRBD1 aligns across 7 bases. The V and J ends lost 6 bases and 8 bases, in that order; junction bases with no gene match: 10. This CDR3 contains 14 residues. Germline CDR1 SQVTM, CDR2 ANQGSEA. CDR3 loop: CSVRSQGLDSPLHF. CDR3 coding DNA: TGCAGCGTCCGGTCACAGGGGTTGGATTCACCCCTCCACTTT.

This clonotype has ten or more counts. In DNA form, the CDR3 reads TGTGCCAGCAGTTCCGCTCAGGGCCCCTACTCTGGGGCCAACGTCCTGACTTTC. This codes for CASSSAQGPYSGANVLTF. The V gene is TRBV6-6, the J gene TRBJ2-6, with D possibly being TRBD1 (5 bases). This CDR3 comprises 18 residues. V was shortened by 4 bases and J by 0 bases, with 16 bases between the two germline ends. Germline V lookup: CDR1 MNHNY, CDR2 SVGAGI (reference sequence).

This clonotype showed up many times. A read error may account for a junction end that differs from germline. V usage is TRBV28 and J usage is TRBJ2-7, with 11 bases fitting TRBD1. CDR1 and CDR2 from the germline V gene are MDHEN and SYDVKM. The CDR3 spans 15 residues. Written as DNA, the CDR3 is TGCGCCAGCAGCTTGAGGACAGGGGGCACTTACGAGCAGTACTTC. Translation gives CASSLRTGGTYEQYF.

The chain has TRBV11-1 and TRBJ2-6; no clear D gene. Germline V gives CDR1 SGHAT, CDR2 FQDESV (reference sequence). This CDR3 has 15 residues. V lost 3 bases to trimming and J lost 2 bases, with 8 bases between them. This chain's CDR3 is CASSLGLPGANVLTF. The DNA for the CDR3 is TGTGCCAGCAGCTTGGGCTTACCTGGGGCCAACGTCCTGACTTTC.

This clonotype was found a few times. The chain combines TRBV3-1 with TRBJ1-6; possibly TRBD1 for D (5 bases). CDR1 is LGHDT, CDR2 YNNKEL, per germline (reference sequence). The length of the CDR3 is 16 residues. V gave up 5 bases and J gave up 2 bases, with 13 bases separating them. The CDR3 region is CASSAKGYAYNSPLHF. The CDR3 bases are TGTGCCAGCAGCGCCAAGGGGTATGCCTATAATTCACCCCTCCACTTT.

This clonotype was seen ten or more times. The rearrangement links TRBV13 to TRBJ1-1; 7 nucleotides match TRBD1. From germline, CDR1 is PRHDT and CDR2 FYEKMQ (reference sequence). The CDR3 runs to 14 residues. Trimming took 5 bases from V and 5 from J; bases not matched to a gene: 8. CDR3 loop: CASSPDRIQTEAFF. DNA for the CDR3: TGTGCCAGCAGCCCGGACAGGATACAGACTGAAGCTTTCTTT.

This clonotype was counted a few times. The chain is built from TRBV7-6 and TRBJ1-1; D remains unclear. V lost 1 base and J 1 base, leaving 10 bases between the germline ends. Germline-derived CDR1 and CDR2 are SGHVS and FNYEAQ. This CDR3 is built from 15 residues. CDR3 in DNA: TGTGCCAGCAGCTTAGTGTCAGAGAAGAACACTGAAGCTTTCTTT. This translates into CASSLVSEKNTEAFF. The complete variable domain, with remaining parts taken from reference TRBV7-6 and TRBJ1-1, reads GAGVSQSPRYKVTKRGQDVALRCDPISGHVSLYWYRQALGQGPEFLTYFNYEAQQDKSGLPNDRFSAERPEGSISTLTIQRTEQRDSAMYRCASSLVSEKNTEAFFGQGTRLTVV.

At least ten counts were recorded for this clonotype. V and J are TRBV18 and TRBJ1-1; D possibly corresponds to TRBD1 (6 bases). Germline CDR1 reads KGHSH; CDR2 reads LQKENI. The CDR3 contains 13 residues. V lost 8 bases to trimming and J lost 4 bases, with 14 bases between them. CDR3 sequence reads: CASAQGLSTEAFF. The CDR3 nucleotides read TGTGCCAGCGCCCAGGGGTTGAGCACTGAAGCTTTCTTT. Full variable domain (remainder filled in from reference TRBV18 and TRBJ1-1): NAGVMQNPRHLVRRRGQEARLRCSPMKGHSHVYWYRQLPEEGLKFMVYLQKENIIDESGMPKERFSAEFPKEGPSILRIQQVVRGDSAAYFCASAQGLSTEAFFGQGTRLTVV.

This clonotype was observed at least ten times. This chain uses TRBV28 with TRBJ1-1; unclear D gene. This CDR3 has 15 residues. CDR1 is MDHEN and CDR2 is SYDVKM in the germline V gene. The V gene lost 1 base and the J gene lost 5 bases, with 14 bases spanning the gap. CDR3 DNA sequence: TGTGCCAGCAGTTTATTCTCGACCGCTCGAACTGAAGCTTTCTTT. Its translation is CASSLFSTARTEAFF.

The V call is TRBV5-1, the J call TRBJ2-1, with 14 bases fitting TRBD2. Germline loops: CDR1 SGHRS, CDR2 YFSETQ. This CDR3 comprises 19 residues. V was clipped by 3 bases and J by 6 bases; unmatched bases: 14. CDR3 nucleotide sequence: TGCGCCAGCAGCTCCGGCGGGACTAGCGGGAGAAGGCGCGGCAATGAGCAGTTCTTC. Protein: CASSSGGTSGRRRGNEQFF.

This chain links TRBV5-1 with TRBJ2-1; possibly TRBD1 for D (5 bases). Trimming took 0 bases from V and 12 from J, leaving 13 bases between them. Germline V gene lookup returns CDR1 SGHRS and CDR2 YFSETQ. The CDR3 sequence is 13 residues long. The chain's CDR3 is CASSLGGAQGQFF. CDR3 DNA sequence: TGCGCCAGCAGCTTGGGCGGCGCCCAGGGGCAGTTCTTC.

This clonotype was observed a few times. The CDR3 spells CASRWTGGGQPQHF. In nucleotides, the CDR3 is TGTGCCAGCAGATGGACAGGGGGCGGTCAGCCCCAGCATTTT. The chain recombines TRBV28 with TRBJ1-5; 11 bases align to TRBD1. Germline V CDR1 and CDR2: MDHEN, SYDVKM. This CDR3 has 14 amino acids. The V segment lost 6 bases and the J segment 6 bases; nucleotides outside the gene matches: 4.

This clonotype occurred many times. This chain uses TRBV7-3 with TRBJ1-6; D ambiguous. Germline assignment: CDR1 SGHTA and CDR2 FQGTGA. Trimming cost V 2 bases and J 6 bases, with 8 bases left between them. This CDR3 is built from 14 residues. In nucleotides, the CDR3 is TGTGCCAGCAGCTTATCGGGATTTAATTCACCCCTCCACTTT. Protein sequence: CASSLSGFNSPLHF.

This clonotype has more than one count but fewer than ten. The chain couples TRBV29-1 to TRBJ2-3, with TRBD2 as a possible D gene (5 bases). CDR1 is SQVTM and CDR2 is ANQGSEA in the germline V gene. Trimming removed 3 bases at V and 6 bases at J, with 16 bases between. The CDR3 runs 14 residues. CDR3 coding DNA: TGCAGCGTTGACTTATCAGGAGGTGCGGATACGCAGTATTTT. Residues: CSVDLSGGADTQYF.

As concerns this clonotype: A much larger clone is a single base away; this may be a read error. Since no conserved phenylalanine or tryptophan closes the CDR3, a read error is the likely cause. This chain joins TRBV28 and TRBJ2-5; TRBD2 matches 10 bases. The CDR3 is 16 amino acids. The V gene end was trimmed by 4 bases and the J gene end by 5 bases; junction bases not matched to a gene: 10. Germline CDR1 is MDHEN and CDR2 is SYDVKM. CDR3 nucleotide sequence: TGTGCCAGCAGTTCGGCAAGCGGGGGGGCGCAGGAGACCCAGTACTCC. Translating gives CASSSASGGAQETQYS.

This clonotype has ten or more counts. The chain recombines TRBV4-2 with TRBJ2-2; D gene uncertain. The V end lost 0 bases, the J end lost 0 bases, and 11 bases lay between the germline ends. This CDR3 is 17 amino acids long. Germline V gene sequence: CDR1 LGHNA, CDR2 YNFKEQ. The CDR3 sequence: CASSQEGGSANTGELFF. In nucleotides, the CDR3 is TGTGCCAGCAGCCAAGAAGGCGGCAGCGCGAACACCGGGGAGCTGTTTTTT.

This clonotype has a handful of counts. This chain connects TRBV10-2 to TRBJ2-1, with 9 bases lining up with TRBD1. Germline CDR1 WSHSY, CDR2 SAAADI. CDR3 size: 12 residues. Losses at the gene ends were 6 bases for V and 9 bases for J; bases not matched to a gene: 3. CDR3 bases: TGCGCCAGCAGGACAGGGGGAGGTGAGCAGTTCTTC. Translation: CASRTGGGEQFF.

This clonotype was observed a few times. The chain couples TRBV3-1 to TRBJ2-5, with TRBD2 matching over 7 bases. There are 17 residues in the CDR3. Germline V gives CDR1 LGHDT, CDR2 YNNKEL (reference sequence). The trim removed 0 bases at V and 4 bases at J, leaving 11 bases unmatched. The CDR3 DNA reads as TGTGCCAGCAGCCAAGATTGGTCGGGAGGAAGGGCAGAGACCCAGTACTTC. Amino acid sequence: CASSQDWSGGRAETQYF.

This clonotype was detected ten times or more. This chain links TRBV9 with TRBJ2-5, with a tentative D call TRBD2 (6 bases). Germline loops: CDR1 SGDLS, CDR2 YYNGEE. The V gene lost 0 bases and the J gene lost 6 bases, with 15 bases spanning the gap. This CDR3 is 15 amino acids long. CDR3 nucleotide sequence: TGTGCCAGCAGCGTAGGTCGGGACTCCCACCAGACCCAGTACTTC. This encodes CASSVGRDSHQTQYF.

This clonotype has a handful of counts. The chain is built from TRBV12-3 or TRBV12-4 and TRBJ2-3; tentative D call: TRBD2 (6 bases). V lost 3 bases and J lost 6, with 16 bases in between. The CDR3 runs 15 residues. In DNA form, the CDR3 reads TGTGCCAGCAGTTTCCTCGGGACTGGCTCGGATACGCAGTATTTT. Amino acid sequence: CASSFLGTGSDTQYF.

This clonotype was observed a handful of times. The chain joins TRBV6-5 to TRBJ2-7; D ambiguous. The V and J ends lost 2 bases and 1 base respectively, with 6 bases between them. The CDR3 loop spans 13 amino acids. CDR1 is MNHEY and CDR2 is SVGAGI in the germline V gene. CDR3 DNA: TGTGCCAGCAGTTACCGGGTTTCCTACGAGCAGTACTTC. Protein: CASSYRVSYEQYF.

The chain has TRBV4-3 and TRBJ2-3, with D tentatively TRBD1 (7 bases). The CDR3 is 16 residues long. From germline, CDR1 is LGHNA and CDR2 YSLEER. The ends were cut back, 0 bases at V and 1 base at J, with 11 bases in the middle. The chain's CDR3 is CASSQESGGRTDTQYF. The CDR3 nucleotides read TGCGCCAGCAGCCAAGAGTCAGGGGGGCGCACAGATACGCAGTATTTT.

In this sample, this clonotype turned up a few times. V is TRBV19 and J is TRBJ2-5; D tentatively fits TRBD1 or TRBD2 (5 bases each). V shed 10 bases and J shed 3 bases, with 18 bases lying between them. Germline loops: CDR1 LNHDA, CDR2 SQIVND (reference sequence). This CDR3 has 14 residues. In DNA, the CDR3 is TGTGCCACTCCATGCCGGGACGGGAAAGAGACCCAGTACTTC. Translated: CATPCRDGKETQYF.

This clonotype was seen repeatedly, ten times or more. The CDR3 protein is CSVQGRGTEAFF. The CDR3 DNA follows: TGCAGCGTGCAGGGGCGTGGGACTGAAGCTTTCTTT. V is TRBV29-1 and J is TRBJ1-1; weak D call: TRBD1 (6 bases). The CDR3 totals 12 residues. Germline V gives CDR1 SQVTM, CDR2 ANQGSEA. The V gene lost 6 bases and the J gene lost 5 bases, with 13 bases spanning the gap.

V gene TRBV19 combines with J gene TRBJ1-5; 8 bases align to TRBD1. V gave up 0 bases and J gave up 7 bases; unmatched junction bases: 5. The CDR3 is made up of 15 amino acids. Germline CDR1 LNHDA, CDR2 SQIVND (reference sequence). CDR3 sequence: CASSIEWTGKQPQHF. The CDR3 DNA reads TGTGCCAGTAGTATAGAGTGGACAGGGAAACAGCCCCAGCATTTT.

The sample holds many counts of this clonotype. The chain employs TRBV5-1 and TRBJ1-2, with D unclear. Trimming pared 2 bases from V and 2 bases from J, leaving 10 bases between. The CDR3 has 14 residues. Germline CDR1 and CDR2: SGHRS and YFSETQ. The CDR3 nucleotides read TGCGCCAGCAGCTTATGGACGGCAAACTATGGCTACACCTTC. This sequence encodes CASSLWTANYGYTF.